One and the same sample provided the 27 T cell receptor beta chains below, sequenced in a study of cytomegalovirus exposure and HLA in healthy donors. PCR amplification relied on 60 Vbeta primers (plus 13 Jbeta primers). Sequencing was performed with immunoSEQ multiplex PCR; in TCRdb, only in-frame clones are kept and a portion is missing. This sample yields about 170,000 clones, of which around 80% are seen a single time; about 1.4% belongs to the top ten. The specimen sequenced was PBMCs. The receptors shown here come from a woman in her thirties in good health and CMV-seropositive.

This clone was counted a single time. The V gene is TRBV10-3, the J gene TRBJ1-2; D remains ambiguous. The CDR3 has 10 amino acids. V lost 10 bases and J 10 bases, leaving 13 bases between the germline ends. In germline, CDR1 is ENHRY, CDR2 SYGVKD. CDR3 sequence reads: CATYGGTYTF. CDR3 nucleotide sequence: TGTGCCACCTACGGCGGTACCTACACCTTC.

V is TRBV29-1 and J is TRBJ1-2; D gene ambiguous. The length of the CDR3 is 14 residues. Germline CDR1 reads SQVTM; CDR2 reads ANQGSEA. The V gene lost 2 bases and the J gene lost 4 bases, with 14 bases spanning the gap. CDR3 in amino acids: CSVENEGPGYGYTF. The CDR3 DNA reads TGCAGCGTTGAAAATGAGGGCCCGGGCTATGGCTACACCTTC.

The CDR3, as DNA: TGCGCCAGCAGCCGAACCCCAGCGGGGACCCTCTCCTACGAGCAGTACTTC. The encoded protein is CASSRTPAGTLSYEQYF. V gene TRBV4-1 combines with J gene TRBJ2-7, with 7 bases that match TRBD2. The germline gives CDR1 MGHRA, CDR2 YSYEKL. CDR3 length equals 17 residues. The V segment lost 4 bases and the J segment 0 bases; nucleotides outside the gene matches: 12.

This clone was seen only once. The gene calls are TRBV7-6 and TRBJ2-7, with 7 bases fitting TRBD2. The J segment lost 0 bases and the V segment lost 5 bases, leaving 16 bases of the junction unmatched. This CDR3 spans 18 amino acids. From germline, CDR1 is SGHVS and CDR2 FNYEAQ. The CDR3 reads CASSLYPTERDFSYEQYF. CDR3 nucleotides: TGTGCCAGCAGCCTATATCCCACGGAGCGGGACTTCTCCTACGAGCAGTACTTC.

The chain uses TRBV7-8 and TRBJ1-5; D is possibly TRBD1 (5 bases). The CDR3 length is 14 residues. Per germline, CDR1 SGHVS and CDR2 FQNEAQ. With 5 bases removed from V and 3 bases from J, the gap between germline ends came to 11 bases. CDR3 in amino acids: CASSTDSLNQPQHF. The CDR3 nucleotides are TGTGCCAGCAGCACCGACAGCCTCAATCAGCCCCAGCATTTT.

The rearrangement joins TRBV18 to TRBJ2-1, with 11 bases lining up with TRBD2. Germline CDR1 KGHSH, CDR2 LQKENI. The CDR3 consists of 16 residues. The chain's CDR3 is CASFPSGRNLDNEQFF. The CDR3 DNA follows: TGTGCGAGTTTTCCTAGCGGGAGGAATCTTGACAATGAGCAGTTCTTC.

The chain links TRBV30 to TRBJ1-5; D may be TRBD1 (5 bases). V shed 2 bases and J shed 5 bases, with 16 bases lying between them. The CDR3 contains 15 residues. The germline V gene encodes CDR1 GTSNPN and CDR2 SVGIG (reference sequence). The DNA of the CDR3 is TGTGCCTGGAGTACGGGGGTCCTAGAGTATCAGCCCCAGCATTTT. This sequence encodes CAWSTGVLEYQPQHF.

In nucleotides, the CDR3 is TGTGCCATCAGTGACCCTGGGGCCCCGAAGGATGAGCAGTTCTTC. Protein product: CAISDPGAPKDEQFF. The gene calls are TRBV10-3 and TRBJ2-1, with D perhaps matching TRBD1 (5 bases). The CDR3 sequence is 15 residues long. V lost 3 bases and J lost 8, with 17 bases in between. The germline V gene has CDR1 ENHRY and CDR2 SYGVKD.

The chain combines TRBV25-1 with TRBJ1-2; 10 positions match TRBD1. From germline, CDR1 is MGHDK and CDR2 SYGVNS. The V and J ends lost 3 bases and 4 bases, in that order; junction bases with no gene match: 2. This CDR3 spans 14 amino acids. The CDR3, as DNA: TGTGCCAGCAGTGAGACAGGGGGCGGCTATGGCTACACCTTC. It yields the protein CASSETGGGYGYTF.

This clone has only a few counts. The chain combines TRBV18 with TRBJ2-1; 9 nucleotides match TRBD2. Germline V lookup: CDR1 KGHSH, CDR2 LQKENI. The CDR3 has 14 residues. The J segment lost 4 bases and the V segment lost 6 bases, leaving 4 bases of the junction unmatched. The CDR3 DNA sequence: TGTGCCAGCTCTAGACTAGCGGATTACAATGAGCAGTTCTTC. Translation: CASSRLADYNEQFF.

V and J are TRBV27 and TRBJ2-1, with 8 bases fitting TRBD1. The CDR3 covers 14 residues. J lost 4 bases, V lost 6 bases, and 5 bases had no gene match. Germline assignment: CDR1 MNHEY and CDR2 SMNVEV (reference sequence). The CDR3 region has the DNA TGTGCCAGCAGATTCGGGACAGGTTACAATGAGCAGTTCTTC. The encoded protein is CASRFGTGYNEQFF.

This clone was found once. This rearrangement joins TRBV6-4 to TRBJ2-2, with D possibly being TRBD2 (6 bases). V was cut by 7 bases and J by 4 bases, with 13 bases left in between. Looked up from germline, CDR1 is MRHNA and CDR2 is SNTAGT. There are 14 residues in the CDR3. For the CDR3, the DNA is TGTGCCAGCACCAATGGGGGAGGCACCGGGGAGCTGTTTTTT. Protein sequence: CASTNGGGTGELFF.

The chain links TRBV19 to TRBJ1-2; 7 positions match TRBD1. Trimming removed 4 bases from V and 2 bases from J; junction bases left unmatched: 4. CDR1 and CDR2 from the germline V gene are LNHDA and SQIVND (reference sequence). The CDR3 is made up of 14 amino acids. The CDR3 region has the DNA TGTGCCAGTAGTACCCGACAGGGAAACTATGGCTACACCTTC. This gives the protein CASSTRQGNYGYTF.

The chain employs TRBV10-3 and TRBJ2-3; 9 bases line up with TRBD2. With V trimmed by 3 bases and J by 0 bases, 7 bases remained unmatched. The CDR3 spans 17 residues. From germline, CDR1 is ENHRY and CDR2 SYGVKD. The CDR3 reads CAISELAGYTSTDTQYF. The CDR3 DNA reads TGTGCCATCAGTGAACTAGCGGGCTACACTAGCACAGATACGCAGTATTTT.

This sequence joins TRBV27 and TRBJ2-1; D ambiguous. V was cut by 3 bases and J by 4 bases, with 10 bases left in between. The CDR3 contains 14 residues. The germline gives CDR1 MNHEY, CDR2 SMNVEV (reference sequence). This CDR3 reads CASSLGPVYNEQFF. The CDR3 DNA reads TGTGCCAGCAGTTTGGGCCCCGTTTACAATGAGCAGTTCTTC.

CDR3 sequence reads: CASSRGEDTQYF. The CDR3 bases are TGTGCCAGCTCCCGCGGCGAAGATACGCAGTATTTT. The chain couples TRBV2 to TRBJ2-3, with unresolved D. The germline V and J ends were trimmed by 8 bases and 5 bases, with 11 bases remaining between them. Looked up from germline, CDR1 is SNHLY and CDR2 is FYNNEI. This CDR3 has 12 amino acids.

This rearrangement joins TRBV5-1 to TRBJ1-1; tentatively, D is TRBD1 (6 bases). V shed 7 bases and J shed 1 base, with 14 bases lying between them. This CDR3 region has 14 residues. Germline lookup yields CDR1 SGHRS and CDR2 YFSETQ. The CDR3 DNA reads TGCGCCAGCGCGTCCGGACAGCCGAACACTGAAGCTTTCTTT. Translation gives CASASGQPNTEAFF.

This chain connects TRBV9 to TRBJ2-1; a weak D match, TRBD2 (7 bases). This CDR3 has 16 amino acids. Trimming cost V 6 bases and J 2 bases, with 18 bases left between them. CDR1 SGDLS and CDR2 YYNGEE come from the germline V gene. In DNA, the CDR3 is TGTGCCAGCAACAGGGACTATTCTGAACCCTACAATGAGCAGTTCTTC. The encoded protein is CASNRDYSEPYNEQFF.

The chain carries TRBV4-1 and TRBJ1-2, with 7 bases that match TRBD1. The germline V gene encodes CDR1 MGHRA and CDR2 YSYEKL. This CDR3 spans 15 amino acids. Trimming took 5 bases from V and 4 from J; bases not matched to a gene: 10. The CDR3: CASSSTGASSYGYTF. The CDR3 DNA sequence: TGCGCCAGCAGCAGTACAGGGGCTTCCTCCTATGGCTACACCTTC.

Turning to this clone: The junction differs from germline at one of its ends, possibly a read error. Other DNA sequences in the sample encode the same CDR3. The rearrangement joins TRBV28 to TRBJ1-1; a weak D match, TRBD1 (6 bases). The CDR3 runs to 17 residues. Germline CDR1 and CDR2: MDHEN and SYDVKM. This CDR3 is CASTLWGQGPGNTEAFF. CDR3 DNA sequence: TGTGCCAGCACTTTATGGGGTCAGGGGCCAGGGAACACTGAAGCTTTTTTT.

V usage is TRBV27 and J usage is TRBJ2-1, with D possibly matching TRBD2 (6 bases). The CDR3 covers 14 residues. Trimming left V 0 bases short and J 10 bases short, with 13 bases between. In germline, CDR1 is MNHEY, CDR2 SMNVEV (reference sequence). The CDR3 here is CASSLSLAAGEQFF. CDR3 sequence (DNA): TGTGCCAGCAGTTTATCTTTAGCGGCAGGGGAGCAGTTCTTC.

The chain uses TRBV27 and TRBJ1-4; 7 bases map to TRBD1. CDR1 and CDR2 (germline): MNHEY, SMNVEV (reference sequence). V was clipped by 6 bases and J by 8 bases; unmatched bases: 6. The CDR3 spans 13 residues. CDR3 in amino acids: CASSRGTVEKLFF. DNA for the CDR3: TGTGCCAGCAGCCGAGGGACAGTAGAAAAACTGTTTTTT.

V is TRBV21-1 and J is TRBJ1-5; the table's TRBD1 call for D was not verified on the DNA. TRBV21-1 has pseudogene status. This CDR3 is 16 amino acids long. The CDR3 bases are TGTGCCAGCAGCAAAGGGGACAGGGGGCCGTATCAGCCCCAGCATTTT. Its translation is CASSKGDRGPYQPQHF.

This CDR3 is CASRRTGTSAYNEQFF. As DNA, the CDR3 is TGTGCCAGCCGTAGAACCGGGACTAGCGCCTACAATGAGCAGTTCTTC. The rearrangement uses TRBV27 and TRBJ2-1, with 10 bases fitting TRBD2. The CDR3 extends over 16 amino acids. V dropped 8 bases and J dropped 2; count of bases not matched to a gene: 9. The germline CDR1 and CDR2 sequences are MNHEY and SMNVEV (reference sequence).

This clone showed up just once. The chain carries TRBV14 and TRBJ2-6; D gene unclear. The V gene's germline CDR1 is SGHDN and CDR2 FVKESK. V was trimmed by 1 base and J by 2 bases, leaving 6 bases between them. The CDR3 is 15 amino acids. The CDR3 nucleotides read TGTGCCAGCAGCCAAGTGCGAACTGGGGCCAACGTCCTGACTTTC. Encoded protein: CASSQVRTGANVLTF.

V is TRBV29-1 and J is TRBJ2-7; tentative D call: TRBD1 (6 bases). The CDR3 has 13 amino acids. Germline V gene sequence: CDR1 SQVTM, CDR2 ANQGSEA. Trimming left V 6 bases short and J 5 bases short, with 17 bases between. DNA of the CDR3: TGCAGCGTCGGGCAGGGGTTTCTAGACGAGCAGTACTTC. This sequence encodes CSVGQGFLDEQYF.

The V call is TRBV27, the J call TRBJ1-4; possibly TRBD1 for D (5 bases). The V end was cut by 0 bases, the J end by 5 bases, with 10 bases between. Germline V lookup: CDR1 MNHEY, CDR2 SMNVEV (reference sequence). CDR3 length: 15 amino acids. The CDR3 sequence is CASSLSSGGNEKLFF. In nucleotides, the CDR3 is TGTGCCAGCAGTTTATCCTCGGGGGGGAATGAAAAACTGTTTTTT.